This T cell receptor (beta chain) was found in a study of blood T cell repertoires in COVID-19. Study details: Samples came from the United States, Italy and Spain, spanning acute and convalescent COVID-19. PBMCs, B-cell-depleted T cells, or T cells provided the cDNA or gDNA that made up the material.

The germline V and J ends were trimmed by 0 bases and 6 bases, with 10 bases remaining between them. CDR3 size: 13 residues. The germline V gene encodes CDR1 SGHRS and CDR2 YFSETQ. Clones were read by immunoSEQ multiplex PCR, and TCRdb kept only the in-frame ones, dropping some. The profile shows tens of thousands of clones, 85% of them singletons. This sequence joins TRBV5-1 and TRBJ2-7; D possibly corresponds to TRBD1 (5 bases). The clonotype was recovered from a woman aged 55 to 70 with active COVID-19. Sequencing was carried out using peripheral blood. CDR3 nucleotides: TGCGCCAGCAGCTTGGAGGGGCCTGGCGAGCAGTACTTC. Translated: CASSLEGPGEQYF.